This record looks at one TCR beta chain sequence and its context. This sample is part of a study of blood T cell repertoires in COVID-19. Germline CDR1 LNHDA, CDR2 SQIVND (reference sequence). V lost 5 bases and J lost 2, with 13 bases in between. There are 15 residues in the CDR3. In the study's own analysis: Estimated nucleated cell counts came from reference gene primer amplification. Sequenced by immunoSEQ multiplex PCR; TCRdb stores in-frame clones only, minus some. That table gives V, J and clone size, and the DNA gave D and trimming. Of approximately 210,000 clones in the sample, around four fifths were seen once.

The gene calls are TRBV19 and TRBJ1-5, with D possibly being TRBD1 (6 bases). This TCR was recovered from a woman older than 75 with COVID-19, enrolled during active disease. Sequenced sample: peripheral blood. CDR3 protein: CASSSTGRGNQPQHF. The CDR3 nucleotides read TGTGCCAGTAGTTCAACAGGGCGGGGCAATCAGCCCCAGCATTTT.